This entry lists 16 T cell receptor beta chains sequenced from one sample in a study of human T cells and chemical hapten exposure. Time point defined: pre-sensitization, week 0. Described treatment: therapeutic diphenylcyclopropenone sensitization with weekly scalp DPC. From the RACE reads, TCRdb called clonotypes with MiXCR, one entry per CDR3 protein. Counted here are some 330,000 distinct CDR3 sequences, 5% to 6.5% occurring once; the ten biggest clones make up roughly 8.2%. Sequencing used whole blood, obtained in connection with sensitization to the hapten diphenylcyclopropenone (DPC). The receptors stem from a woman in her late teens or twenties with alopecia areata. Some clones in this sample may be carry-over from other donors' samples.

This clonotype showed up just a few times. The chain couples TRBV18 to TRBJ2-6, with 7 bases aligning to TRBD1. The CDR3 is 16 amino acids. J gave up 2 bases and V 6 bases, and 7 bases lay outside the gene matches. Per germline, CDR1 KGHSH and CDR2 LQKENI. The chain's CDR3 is CASSGQPLPGANVLTF. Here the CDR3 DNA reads TGTGCCAGCTCGGGACAGCCCTTACCTGGGGCCAACGTCCTGACTTTC.

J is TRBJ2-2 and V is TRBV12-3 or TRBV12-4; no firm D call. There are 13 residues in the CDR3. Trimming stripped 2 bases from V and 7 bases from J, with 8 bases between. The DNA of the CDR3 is TGTGCCAGCAGTTTACTGGGGTACGGGGAGCTGTTTTTT. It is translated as CASSLLGYGELFF.

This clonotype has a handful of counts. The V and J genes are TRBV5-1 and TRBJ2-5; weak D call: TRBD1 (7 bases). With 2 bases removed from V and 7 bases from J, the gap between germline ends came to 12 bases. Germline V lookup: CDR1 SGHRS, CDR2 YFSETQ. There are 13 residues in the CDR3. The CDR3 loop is CASSFNRGGTQYF. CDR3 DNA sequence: TGCGCCAGCAGCTTCAACAGGGGAGGGACCCAGTACTTC.

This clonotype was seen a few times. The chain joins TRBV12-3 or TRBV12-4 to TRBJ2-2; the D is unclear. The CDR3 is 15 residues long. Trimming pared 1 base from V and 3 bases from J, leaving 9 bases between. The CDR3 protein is CASSLGPAYTGELFF. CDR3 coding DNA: TGTGCCAGCAGTTTAGGGCCGGCCTACACCGGGGAGCTGTTTTTT.

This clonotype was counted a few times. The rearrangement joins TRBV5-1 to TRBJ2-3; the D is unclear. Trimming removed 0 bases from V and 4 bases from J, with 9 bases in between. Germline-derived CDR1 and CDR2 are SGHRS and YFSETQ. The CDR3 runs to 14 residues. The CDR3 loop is CASSLEQLPDTQYF. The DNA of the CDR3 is TGCGCCAGCAGCTTGGAGCAGCTCCCAGATACGCAGTATTTT.

The CDR3 spells CASSPRQGAFQETQYF. CDR3 nucleotides: TGTGCCAGCAGCCCCCGACAGGGGGCATTTCAGGAGACCCAGTACTTC. The chain recombines TRBV13 with TRBJ2-5; 10 bases are a match to TRBD1. The CDR3 consists of 16 residues. Germline values: CDR1 PRHDT, CDR2 FYEKMQ (reference sequence). V shed 5 bases and J 5 bases; nucleotides not matched to a gene: 11.

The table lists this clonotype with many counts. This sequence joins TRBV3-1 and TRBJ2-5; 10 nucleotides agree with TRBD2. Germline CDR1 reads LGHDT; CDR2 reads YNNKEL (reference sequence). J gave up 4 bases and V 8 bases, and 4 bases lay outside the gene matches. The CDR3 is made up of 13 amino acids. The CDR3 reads CASERGGGETQYF. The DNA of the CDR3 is TGTGCCAGCGAGCGGGGGGGAGGAGAGACCCAGTACTTC.

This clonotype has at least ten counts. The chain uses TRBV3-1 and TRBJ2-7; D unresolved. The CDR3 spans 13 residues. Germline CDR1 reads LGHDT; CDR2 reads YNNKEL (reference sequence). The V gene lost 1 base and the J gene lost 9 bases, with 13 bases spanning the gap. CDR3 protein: CASSQGLAGRQYF. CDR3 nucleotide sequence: TGTGCCAGCAGCCAAGGGTTGGCAGGCCGGCAGTACTTC.

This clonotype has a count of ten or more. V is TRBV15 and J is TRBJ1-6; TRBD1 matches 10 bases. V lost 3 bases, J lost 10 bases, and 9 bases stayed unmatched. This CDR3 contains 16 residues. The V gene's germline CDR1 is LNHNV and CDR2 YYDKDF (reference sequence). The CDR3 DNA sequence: TGTGCCACCAGCAGCTCTAGGGGACAGGGGAGATCACCCCTCCACTTT. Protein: CATSSSRGQGRSPLHF.

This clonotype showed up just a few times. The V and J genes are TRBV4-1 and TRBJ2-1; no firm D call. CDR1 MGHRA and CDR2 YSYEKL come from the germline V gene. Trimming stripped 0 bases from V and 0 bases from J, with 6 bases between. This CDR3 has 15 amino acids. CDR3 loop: CASSQDPSSYNEQFF. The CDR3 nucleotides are TGCGCCAGCAGCCAAGATCCGAGCTCCTACAATGAGCAGTTCTTC.

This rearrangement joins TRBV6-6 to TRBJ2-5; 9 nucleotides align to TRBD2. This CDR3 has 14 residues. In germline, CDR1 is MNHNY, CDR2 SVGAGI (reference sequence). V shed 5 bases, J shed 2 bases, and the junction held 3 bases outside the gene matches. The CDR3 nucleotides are TGTGCCAGCAGTATAGCGGGGGATCAAGAGACCCAGTACTTC. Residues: CASSIAGDQETQYF.

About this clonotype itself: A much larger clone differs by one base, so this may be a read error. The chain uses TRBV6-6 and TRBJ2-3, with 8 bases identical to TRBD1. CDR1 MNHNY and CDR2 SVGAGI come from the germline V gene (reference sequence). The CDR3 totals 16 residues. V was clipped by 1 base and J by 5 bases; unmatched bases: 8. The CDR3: CASSYWTGLRVDTQYF. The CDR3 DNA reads TGTGCCAGCAGTTACTGGACAGGGCTGCGTGTAGATACGCAGTATTTT.

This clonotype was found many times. The CDR3 coding sequence is TGTGCCAGCAGCTCCCTTGGACAGGGCGATCAGCCCCAGCATTTT. As protein: CASSSLGQGDQPQHF. This chain links TRBV7-9 with TRBJ1-5; TRBD1 agrees at 8 bases. V dropped 4 bases and J dropped 5; count of bases not matched to a gene: 7. This CDR3 comprises 15 residues. The V gene's germline CDR1 is SEHNR and CDR2 FQNEAQ (reference sequence).

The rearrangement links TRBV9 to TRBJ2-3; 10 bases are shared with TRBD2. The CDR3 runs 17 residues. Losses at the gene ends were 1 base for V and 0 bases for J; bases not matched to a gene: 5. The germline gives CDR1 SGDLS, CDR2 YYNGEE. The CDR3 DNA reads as TGTGCCAGCAGCGTAACCCTAGCGGGGGCTAGCACAGATACGCAGTATTTT. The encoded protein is CASSVTLAGASTDTQYF.

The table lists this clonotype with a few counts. The CDR3 DNA is TGTGCCAGCAGCTTAGACGTAAGTGGATGGACAGGGGGCACTGAAGCTTTCTTT. Its protein product is CASSLDVSGWTGGTEAFF. The gene calls are TRBV11-1 and TRBJ1-1; 10 bases align to TRBD1. Germline-derived CDR1 and CDR2 are SGHAT and FQDESV (reference sequence). V was pared by 1 base and J by 4 bases, with 12 bases of the junction left unmatched. The CDR3 has 18 amino acids. The variable domain in full, completed from reference TRBV11-1 and TRBJ1-1, reads EAEVAQSPRYKITEKSQAVAFWCDPISGHATLYWYRQILGQGPELLVQFQDESVVDDSQLPKDRFSAERLKGVDSTLKIQPAELGDSAMYLCASSLDVSGWTGGTEAFFGQGTRLTVV.

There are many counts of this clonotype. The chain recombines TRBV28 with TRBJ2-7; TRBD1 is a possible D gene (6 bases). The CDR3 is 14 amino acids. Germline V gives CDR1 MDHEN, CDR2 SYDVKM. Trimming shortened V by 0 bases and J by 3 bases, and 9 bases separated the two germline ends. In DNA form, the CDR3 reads TGTGCCAGCAGTTTATGGGGACAAAACTACGAGCAGTACTTC. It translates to CASSLWGQNYEQYF.